This T cell receptor beta chain was retrieved from a study of TIL therapy for anti-PD-1-resistant metastatic lung cancer. Study as a whole: Tumors were harvested before any PD-1/PD-L1 blockade. Tumors had a median PD-L1 proportion score of about 6.6%. By whole-exome sequencing, median non-synonymous tumor mutation burden was around 1.4 mutations per megabase.

The CDR3 is made up of 16 amino acids. CDR1 and CDR2 from the germline V gene are MNHGY and SVAAGI. V lost 1 base and J lost 4, with 16 bases in between. In regard to this clone: Its antigen remains unknown.

The immunoSEQ assay was v3. TCRdb's table, derived via immunoSEQ multiplex PCR, lists solely in-frame clones and lacks some. The sample lists tens of thousands of clones, around 86% occurring once. Documented time point: pre-treatment sample, taken before nivolumab and TIL therapy. General study points: After infusion, TIL clonotypes partly replaced peripheral T cells and declined over months.

The TCR comes from a person between 25 and 79 years old with non-small cell lung cancer. The material was blood, obtained at baseline. The chain couples TRBV6-9 to TRBJ1-1; no clear D. The chain's CDR3 is CASSYLGPPTGTEAFF. The CDR3 DNA sequence: TGTGCCAGCAGTTATTTAGGTCCTCCCACTGGCACTGAAGCTTTCTTT.